This T cell receptor (beta chain) was captured in a study of CD8+ T cells in alopecia areata. The treatment: oral pan-JAK inhibitor, 5-10 mg twice daily. Extracted RNA was reverse transcribed, and the resulting cDNA served as sequencing template. TCRdb's copy holds only in-frame clones and misses some; the assay was immunoSEQ multiplex PCR. The sample has some 170,000 clones, about 55% seen once; the top ten hold about 10%. Germline loops: CDR1 MNHNS, CDR2 SASEGT. This CDR3 spans 15 amino acids. Trimming left V 0 bases short and J 3 bases short, with 11 bases between. Only one count was recorded for this clone.

The genes are TRBV6-1 and TRBJ1-1; no firm D call. This TCR was recovered from a human donor with alopecia areata. This sample comprised CD8+ T cells sorted from blood, obtained at week 24, from a patient treated with tofacitinib. CDR3 DNA sequence: TGTGCCAGCAGTGAAGCGCGGAACAGATACACTGAAGCTTTCTTT. It codes for CASSEARNRYTEAFF.